This T cell receptor beta chain originates from a study of shared clonotypes between healthy human individuals. V was clipped by 1 base and J by 5 bases, with 6 bases between them. CDR1 is LGHNA, CDR2 YNFKEQ, per germline. The CDR3 sequence is 13 residues long. Produced via immunoSEQ multiplex PCR; TCRdb's table is partial and in-frame only. The sample has around 2.5 million clones, approximately 94% seen once. The sequenced sample consisted of naive CD4+ T cells from PBMCs. Subset indicated: CD45RA+ positively selected. The chain joins TRBV4-2 to TRBJ1-5, with unresolved D. The receptor's source is a man in his late teens or twenties in good health. Some clones in this sample may be carry-over from other donors' samples. CDR3 in DNA: TGTGCCAGCAGCCAAGGGAATCATCAGCCCCAGCATTTT. The encoded protein is CASSQGNHQPQHF.